This T cell receptor (beta chain) was captured by sequencing in a study of cytomegalovirus exposure and HLA in healthy donors. This CDR3 region has 16 residues. J gave up 5 bases and V 6 bases, and 15 bases lay outside the gene matches. CDR1 is LNHDA and CDR2 is SQIVND in the germline V gene (reference sequence). As for this clone: Its target is not known.

Study observations and caveats: Productive rates of about 90% or about 30% were seen for most TCR beta V segments in an earlier analysis. The presence/absence work took it that sequencing depth was about the same across donors.

Primers for the PCR totalled 60 Vbeta and 13 Jbeta. Libraries were prepared by immunoSEQ multiplex PCR; TCRdb keeps only in-frame clonotypes and omits some of them. The data hold 150,000 to 160,000 clones, with nearly 80% observed a single time. The chain combines TRBV19 with TRBJ2-7; TRBD2 agrees at 8 bases. The sample consisted of PBMCs. This receptor was obtained from a man in his thirties or forties in good health and CMV-seropositive. The CDR3: CASSPSGTSLHHEQYF. Here the CDR3 DNA reads TGTGCCAGTAGCCCGAGCGGGACTAGTCTACACCACGAGCAGTACTTC.